Below, one TCR beta chain is given with its context. Antigen unknown. These data belong to a study of blood T cells in healthy people across ages. A J-beta primer mix and a sample-barcoded 5' primer were used in a second PCR of about 7 to 12 cycles. Each cDNA molecule was tagged by a template-switch adaptor with 12 random nucleotides. TCRdb reanalysed the 5' RACE reads using MiXCR and keeps one entry per CDR3 protein. This table has 730,000 or so distinct CDR3 sequences, roughly 41% appearing once. V trimming: 4 bases; J trimming: 2 bases; junction bases outside the gene matches: 11. CDR3 length: 18 residues. CDR1 and CDR2 (germline): LGHNA, YNFKEQ. Study-wide findings and caveats: A strong correlation between TCR beta diversity and naive T cell percentage was seen.

Isolation recovered at least 6 million PBMCs from every sample. J is TRBJ2-2 and V is TRBV4-2; the match to TRBD2 covers 9 bases. The clonotype comes from a man older than 75 in good health. Sequencing used blood. CDR3: CASSLASVAGANTGELFF. CDR3 in DNA: TGTGCCAGCAGCCTCGCGTCGGTAGCGGGGGCCAACACCGGGGAGCTGTTTTTT.